These T cell receptor beta chains were read from a single sample in a study of technical replicates of blood from several donors. The protocol was immunoSEQ multiplex PCR, while the TCRdb copy is restricted to in-frame clones and leaves out a portion. Of approximately 52,000 clones in the sample, about 86% were seen once. Sequencing input: PBMCs. These receptors were collected from a human donor in good health. Some clones in this sample may be carry-over from other donors' samples. Both conserved end residues are part of each CDR3. Each record gives: V gene, CDR3 protein.

TRBV9 | CASSVQSDGDEQYF
TRBV5-6 | CASSLRRTGGIDGYTF
TRBV28 | CASSLSSAVFSYTF
TRBV15 | CATSSDRVGNQPQHF
TRBV6-6 | CASSFVRTGRRNTIYF
TRBV11-2 | CASSSRELGGLRANVLTF
TRBV6-5 | CASSRTSDYNEQFF
TRBV2 | CASRSGDYGYTF
TRBV4-3 | CASSRVGQSNSPLHF
TRBV9 | CASSAGQQRGTEAFF
TRBV19 | CASSIGSAGPDGYTF
TRBV4-1 | CASRASNTGELFF
TRBV6-5 | CASNRAQGAGGELFF
TRBV5-1 | CASSSTGGPGELFF
TRBV7-2 | CASSYAAGTGGTDTQYF
TRBV20-1 | CSVAGSYEQYF
TRBV6-1 | CASSVHRRSGDTQYF
TRBV29-1 | CSVETGVLYGYTF
TRBV7-9 | CASSLLASGGGEQYF
TRBV29-1 | CSVVWAGQQETQYF
TRBV4-3 | CASSQERQPQVYEQYF
TRBV6-1 | CASSDEGPSYEQYF
TRBV29-1 | CSVNRGRSYNEQFF
TRBV5-1 | CASRPGTANTGELFF
TRBV6-5 | CASNRDGNTEAFF
TRBV6-4 | CASSDSGGGRTEAFF
TRBV7-3 | CASSSPTSGGAGEQFF
TRBV30 | CAWCDGGPGKNIQYF
TRBV28 | CASSSRRLAGGAGVGQYF
TRBV7-2 | CASSWGAGDTGYTF
TRBV19 | CASRDDREKNQENYGYTF
TRBV30 | CAWDSEVPTEAFF
TRBV19 | CASSPGLAGPPQETQYF
TRBV30 | CAGITEYEQYF
TRBV30 | CAWRRTGSEAFF
TRBV30 | CAWSVSAGARDTQYF
TRBV2 | CASSVQGLNTGELFF
TRBV28 | CASSVAQGWSPLHF
TRBV12-5 | CASGLGGVRGYTF
TRBV4-2 | CASSQDGRGLDEQYF
TRBV2 | CASRIGLSSTDTQYF
TRBV7-9 | CASSLQGHTPGETQYF
TRBV6-1 | CASSWGREAFF
TRBV19 | CASSIGTGTYNQPQHF
TRBV27 | CASSLFGTGSGQPQHF
TRBV2 | CASTPGRIQETQYF
TRBV6-1 | CASSAWSFGDTQYF
TRBV7-9 | CASSLSGGDQPQHF
TRBV5-4 | CASTLGPGETTEAFF
TRBV6-6 | CASSFAGGHYGYTF
TRBV30 | CAWGGLEGVTGGTGELFF
TRBV7-8 | CASSLDAGVGTGELFF